This TCR beta chain was captured in a study of T cells in Graves' hyperthyroidism and ophthalmopathy. This clonotype was counted many times. The target antigen is unknown. General study findings and limits: Among clonotypes expanded in thyroid above 0.001, most were also found in blood.

Amplification yielded TCR beta CDR3 regions, with RNA transcripts as the source. With the HTBI primer set, the TCR CDR3 went through a first round of RT-PCR. Using its own MiXCR run on the multiplex PCR reads, TCRdb lists one record per CDR3 protein. This table has hundreds of thousands of distinct CDR3 sequences, around 13% appearing once. The study excluded patients with uncontrolled infection, other autoimmune disease, pregnancy or lactation. Each 10 ml fresh peripheral blood draw supplied the PBMCs. CDR3 length: 13 amino acids. V dropped 6 bases and J dropped 6 bases, with 18 bases sitting between them. Germline-derived CDR1 and CDR2 are DFQATT and SNEGSKA (reference sequence).

This receptor was obtained from a woman aged 18-29 years with Graves' hyperthyroidism. The genes are TRBV20-1 and TRBJ2-7; D may be TRBD1 or TRBD2 (5 bases each). Sequenced input: blood. CDR3 region: CSATRDGSSEQYF. In nucleotides, the CDR3 is TGCAGTGCCACTCGGGACGGTTCAAGCGAGCAGTACTTC.